This TCR beta chain was identified in a study of T cells after yellow fever vaccination. Across the whole study: Researchers used SMART-Seq v4 Ultra Low Input to prepare fractions that had low cell numbers. Study-wide results and limits: Once the booster was given, most primary-vaccination clones reappeared, at over 95% for CD4 and roughly 90% for CD8. Although most clonotypes did not, a small share appeared in both CD4 and CD8 compartments.

Germline values: CDR1 MNHEY, CDR2 SVGEGT. Trimming removed 2 bases from V and 8 bases from J, with 15 bases in between. This CDR3 has 14 amino acids. Comments on this clonotype: Its cognate antigen is unknown.

TCRdb used MiXCR to reprocess the 5' RACE reads, holding one entry per CDR3 protein. The data show hundreds of thousands of distinct CDR3 sequences, approximately 12% seen once. The clonotype was recovered from a young man who received the YFV17D yellow fever vaccine. The sequencing here drew on CD4+ T cells sorted from PBMCs, taken 15 days after the yellow fever booster vaccination. V gene TRBV6-2 or TRBV6-3 combines with J gene TRBJ1-2, with a possible D match to TRBD1 (5 bases). CDR3 protein: CASSYEGWRVGYTF. CDR3 coding DNA: TGTGCCAGCAGTTACGAGGGGTGGAGAGTCGGCTACACCTTC.